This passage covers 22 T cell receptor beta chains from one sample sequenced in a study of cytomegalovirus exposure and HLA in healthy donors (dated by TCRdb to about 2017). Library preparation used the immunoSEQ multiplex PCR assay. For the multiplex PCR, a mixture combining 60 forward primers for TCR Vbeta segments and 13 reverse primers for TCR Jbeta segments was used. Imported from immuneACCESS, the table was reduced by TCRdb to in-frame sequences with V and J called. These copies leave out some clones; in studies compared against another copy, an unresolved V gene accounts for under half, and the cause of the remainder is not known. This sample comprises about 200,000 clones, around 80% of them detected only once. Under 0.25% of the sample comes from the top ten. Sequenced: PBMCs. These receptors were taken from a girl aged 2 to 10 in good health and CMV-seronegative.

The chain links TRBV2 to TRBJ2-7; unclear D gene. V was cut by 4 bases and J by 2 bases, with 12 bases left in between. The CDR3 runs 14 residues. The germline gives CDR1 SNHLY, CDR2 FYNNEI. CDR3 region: CASSGQTGPYEQYF. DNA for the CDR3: TGTGCCAGCAGTGGCCAGACTGGCCCCTACGAGCAGTACTTC.

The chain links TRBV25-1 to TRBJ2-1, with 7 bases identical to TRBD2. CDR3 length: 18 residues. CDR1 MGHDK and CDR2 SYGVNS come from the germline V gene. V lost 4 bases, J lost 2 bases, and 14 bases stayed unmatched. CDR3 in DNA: TGTGCCAGCAGTGGGGGCCGGGGGGAGGGTGGGCCCTACAATGAGCAGTTCTTC. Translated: CASSGGRGEGGPYNEQFF.

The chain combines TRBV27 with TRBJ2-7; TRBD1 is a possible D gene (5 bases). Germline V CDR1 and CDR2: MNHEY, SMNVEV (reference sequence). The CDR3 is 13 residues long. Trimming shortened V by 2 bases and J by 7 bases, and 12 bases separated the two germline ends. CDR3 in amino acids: CASSLRGRNEQYF. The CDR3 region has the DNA TGTGCCAGCAGTTTAAGGGGAAGGAATGAGCAGTACTTC.

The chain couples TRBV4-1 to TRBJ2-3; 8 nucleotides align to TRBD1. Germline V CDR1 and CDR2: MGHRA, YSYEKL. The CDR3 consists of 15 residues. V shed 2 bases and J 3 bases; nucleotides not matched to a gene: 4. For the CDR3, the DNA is TGCGCCAGCAGCCAACGCACAGGGGGTACAGATACGCAGTATTTT. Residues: CASSQRTGGTDTQYF.

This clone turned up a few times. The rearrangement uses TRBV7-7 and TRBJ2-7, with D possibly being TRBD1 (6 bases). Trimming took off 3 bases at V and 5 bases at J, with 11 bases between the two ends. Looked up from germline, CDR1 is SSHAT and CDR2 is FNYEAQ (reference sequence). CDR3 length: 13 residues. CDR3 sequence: CASSFTGIHEQYF. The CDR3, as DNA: TGTGCCAGCAGCTTTACAGGGATCCACGAGCAGTACTTC.

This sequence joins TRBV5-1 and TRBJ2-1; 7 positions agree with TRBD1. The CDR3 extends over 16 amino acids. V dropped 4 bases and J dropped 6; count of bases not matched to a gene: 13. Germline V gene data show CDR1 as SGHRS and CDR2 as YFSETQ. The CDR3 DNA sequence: TGCGCCAGCAGCCCCGATGACAGGGTGGGGGCCAATGAGCAGTTCTTC. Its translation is CASSPDDRVGANEQFF.

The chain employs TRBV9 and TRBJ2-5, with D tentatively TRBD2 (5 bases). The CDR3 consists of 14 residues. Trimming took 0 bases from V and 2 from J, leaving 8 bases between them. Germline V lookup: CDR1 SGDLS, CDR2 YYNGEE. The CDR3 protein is CASSVGVAQETQYF. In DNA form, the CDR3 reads TGTGCCAGCAGCGTAGGTGTAGCGCAAGAGACCCAGTACTTC.

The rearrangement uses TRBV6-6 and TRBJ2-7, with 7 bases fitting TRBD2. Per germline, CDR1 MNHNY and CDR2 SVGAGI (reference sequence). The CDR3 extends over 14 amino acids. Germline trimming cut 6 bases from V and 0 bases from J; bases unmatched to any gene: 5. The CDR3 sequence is CASRGLESSYEQYF. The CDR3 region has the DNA TGTGCCAGCAGAGGACTAGAAAGCTCCTACGAGCAGTACTTC.

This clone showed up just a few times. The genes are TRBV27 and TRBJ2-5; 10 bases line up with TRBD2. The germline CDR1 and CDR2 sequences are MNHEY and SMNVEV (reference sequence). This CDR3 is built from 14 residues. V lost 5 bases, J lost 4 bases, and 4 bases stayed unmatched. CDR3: CASSPLAGGETQYF. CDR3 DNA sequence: TGTGCCAGCAGTCCTTTAGCGGGGGGAGAGACCCAGTACTTC.

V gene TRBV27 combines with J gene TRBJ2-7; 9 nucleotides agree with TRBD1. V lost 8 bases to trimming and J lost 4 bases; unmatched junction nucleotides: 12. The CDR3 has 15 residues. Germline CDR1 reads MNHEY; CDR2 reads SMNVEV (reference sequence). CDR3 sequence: CASSLPGTGLYEQYF. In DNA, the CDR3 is TGTGCCAGCTCCCTACCCGGGACAGGGCTATACGAGCAGTACTTC.

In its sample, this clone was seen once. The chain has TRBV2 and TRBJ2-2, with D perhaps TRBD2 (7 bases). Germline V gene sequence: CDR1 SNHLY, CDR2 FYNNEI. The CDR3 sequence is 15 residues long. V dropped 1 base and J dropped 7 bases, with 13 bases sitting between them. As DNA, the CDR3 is TGTGCCAGCAGTGAAGAGGGGGGGCTAGTCGGGGAGCTGTTTTTT. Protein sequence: CASSEEGGLVGELFF.

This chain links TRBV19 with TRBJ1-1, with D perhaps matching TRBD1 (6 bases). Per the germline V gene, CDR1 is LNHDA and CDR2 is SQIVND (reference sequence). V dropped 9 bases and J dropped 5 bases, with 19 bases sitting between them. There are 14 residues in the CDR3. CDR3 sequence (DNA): TGTGCCAGCCGAGGGGGGGCGGGTGGGACTGAAGCTTTCTTT. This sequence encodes CASRGGAGGTEAFF.

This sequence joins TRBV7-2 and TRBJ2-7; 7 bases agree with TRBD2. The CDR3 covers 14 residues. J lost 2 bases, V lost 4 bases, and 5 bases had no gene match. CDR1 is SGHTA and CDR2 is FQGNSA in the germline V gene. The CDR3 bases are TGTGCCAGCAGCTGGACTAGAAGTACCTACGAGCAGTACTTC. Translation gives CASSWTRSTYEQYF. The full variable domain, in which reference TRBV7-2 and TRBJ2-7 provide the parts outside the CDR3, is GAGVSQSPSNKVTEKGKDVELRCDPISGHTALYWYRQSLGQGLEFLIYFQGNSAPDKSGLPSDRFSAERTGGSVSTLTIQRTQQEDSAVYLCASSWTRSTYEQYFGPGTRLTVT.

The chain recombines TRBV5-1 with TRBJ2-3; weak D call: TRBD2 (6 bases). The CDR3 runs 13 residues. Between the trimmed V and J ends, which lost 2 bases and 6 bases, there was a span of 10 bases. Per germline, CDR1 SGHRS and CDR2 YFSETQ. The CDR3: CASSFGRGDTQYF. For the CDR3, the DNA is TGCGCCAGCAGCTTCGGCCGGGGGGATACGCAGTATTTT.

The CDR3: CASSSTMNTEAFF. The CDR3 DNA sequence: TGTGCCAGCAGCTCTACCATGAACACTGAAGCTTTCTTT. The gene calls are TRBV11-2 and TRBJ1-1; D is undetermined. V lost 4 bases and J 0 bases, leaving 6 bases between the germline ends. Germline CDR1 is SGHAT and CDR2 is FQNNGV. This CDR3 spans 13 amino acids.

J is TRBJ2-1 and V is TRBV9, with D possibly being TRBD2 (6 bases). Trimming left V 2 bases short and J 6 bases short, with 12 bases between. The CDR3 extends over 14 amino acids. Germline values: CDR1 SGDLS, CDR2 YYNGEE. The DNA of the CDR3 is TGTGCCAGCAGCGTGGCGCAGCGGGCCAATGAGCAGTTCTTC. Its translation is CASSVAQRANEQFF. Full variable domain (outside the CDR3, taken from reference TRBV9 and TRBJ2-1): DSGVTQTPKHLITATGQRVTLRCSPRSGDLSVYWYQQSLDQGLQFLIQYYNGEERAKGNILERFSAQQFPDLHSELNLSSLELGDSALYFCASSVAQRANEQFFGPGTRLTVL.

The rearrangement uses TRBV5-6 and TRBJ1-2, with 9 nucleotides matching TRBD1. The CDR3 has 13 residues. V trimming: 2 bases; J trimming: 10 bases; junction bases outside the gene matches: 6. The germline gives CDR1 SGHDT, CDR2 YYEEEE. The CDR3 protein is CASSFPGTGPYTF. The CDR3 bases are TGTGCCAGCAGCTTTCCCGGGACAGGGCCCTACACCTTC.

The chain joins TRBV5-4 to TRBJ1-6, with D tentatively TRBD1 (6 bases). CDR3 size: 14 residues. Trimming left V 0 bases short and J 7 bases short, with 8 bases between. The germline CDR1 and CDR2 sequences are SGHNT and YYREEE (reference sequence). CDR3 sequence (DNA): TGTGCCAGCAGCTTGGACAGGGCGAATTCACCCCTCCACTTT. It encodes CASSLDRANSPLHF. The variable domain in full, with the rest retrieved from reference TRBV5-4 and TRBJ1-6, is ETGVTQSPTHLIKTRGQQVTLRCSSQSGHNTVSWYQQALGQGPQFIFQYYREEENGRGNFPPRFSGLQFPNYSSELNVNALELDDSALYLCASSLDRANSPLHFGNGTRLTVT.

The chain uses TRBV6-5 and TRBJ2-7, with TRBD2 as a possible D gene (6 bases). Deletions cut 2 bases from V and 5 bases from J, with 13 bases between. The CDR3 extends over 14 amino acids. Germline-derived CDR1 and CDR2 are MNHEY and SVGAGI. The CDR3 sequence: CASSYLGTQNEQYF. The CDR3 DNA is TGTGCCAGCAGTTACCTAGGGACTCAAAACGAGCAGTACTTC.

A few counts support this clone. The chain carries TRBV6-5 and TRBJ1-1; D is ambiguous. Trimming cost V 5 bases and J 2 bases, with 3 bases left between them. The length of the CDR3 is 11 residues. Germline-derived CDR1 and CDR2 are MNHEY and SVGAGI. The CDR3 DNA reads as TGTGCCAGCAGTCGTAACACTGAAGCTTTCTTT. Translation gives CASSRNTEAFF.

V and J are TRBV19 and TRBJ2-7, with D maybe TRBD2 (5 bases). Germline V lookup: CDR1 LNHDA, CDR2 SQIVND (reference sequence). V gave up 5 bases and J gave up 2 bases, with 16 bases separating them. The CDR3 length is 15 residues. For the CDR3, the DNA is TGTGCCAGTAGTCCCCGGGGTAGTCGGCCCTACGAGCAGTACTTC. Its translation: CASSPRGSRPYEQYF.

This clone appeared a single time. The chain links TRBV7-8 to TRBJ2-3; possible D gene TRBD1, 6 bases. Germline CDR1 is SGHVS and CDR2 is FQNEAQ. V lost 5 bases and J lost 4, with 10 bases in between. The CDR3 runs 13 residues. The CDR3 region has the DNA TGTGCCAGCAGCCTAACAGGGCCAGATACGCAGTATTTT. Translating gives CASSLTGPDTQYF.